A single sample is the source of the 18 T cell receptor beta chains below, sequenced in a study of graft-versus-host responses after intestinal transplantation. Assay: immunoSEQ multiplex PCR; the TCRdb copy retains only in-frame clones and omits some. The table includes roughly 23,000 clones, 85% to 95% detected once. Material: PBMCs, obtained 39 to 40 days after intestinal transplant. These receptors were collected from a human patient who received an intestinal transplant, so some T cells may come from the graft donor.

The chain is built from TRBV6-1 and TRBJ1-3; D gene uncertain. The germline V gene has CDR1 MNHNS and CDR2 SASEGT. The V end lost 9 bases, the J end lost 0 bases, and 15 bases lay between the germline ends. This CDR3 comprises 15 residues. The CDR3 loop is CARRISDPSGNTIYF. The CDR3 DNA follows: TGTGCCAGAAGAATCTCAGACCCCTCTGGAAACACCATATATTTT.

The chain links TRBV7-9 to TRBJ2-7; D unresolved. Germline values: CDR1 SEHNR, CDR2 FQNEAQ (reference sequence). The CDR3 has 12 residues. V lost 6 bases and J lost 2, with 8 bases in between. The CDR3 nucleotides read TGTGCCAGCAGTTGGCAGGCCTACGAGCAGTACTTC. The encoded protein is CASSWQAYEQYF. The complete variable domain, with remaining parts taken from reference TRBV7-9 and TRBJ2-7, reads DTGVSQNPRHKITKRGQNVTFRCDPISEHNRLYWYRQTLGQGPEFLTYFQNEAQLEKSRLLSDRFSAERPKGSFSTLEIQRTEQGDSAMYLCASSWQAYEQYFGPGTRLTVT.

The chain couples TRBV5-1 to TRBJ1-4; tentative D call: TRBD1 (5 bases). V shed 1 base and J shed 1 base, with 5 bases lying between them. The V gene's germline CDR1 is SGHRS and CDR2 YFSETQ. This CDR3 is built from 14 residues. CDR3 residues: CASSLQGTNEKLFF. The CDR3 DNA sequence: TGCGCCAGCAGCTTGCAGGGAACTAATGAAAAACTGTTTTTT.

The chain combines TRBV6-1 with TRBJ2-1, with 11 bases lining up with TRBD2. With V trimmed by 4 bases and J by 4 bases, 3 bases remained unmatched. In germline, CDR1 is MNHNS, CDR2 SASEGT. This CDR3 comprises 15 residues. This chain's CDR3 is CASSGGTSGYNEQFF. CDR3 coding DNA: TGTGCCAGCAGTGGAGGGACTAGCGGATACAATGAGCAGTTCTTC.

The V call is TRBV4-1, the J call TRBJ2-7; 9 nucleotides line up with TRBD2. Germline CDR1 and CDR2: MGHRA and YSYEKL. The J segment lost 2 bases and the V segment lost 5 bases, leaving 7 bases of the junction unmatched. This CDR3 has 15 amino acids. In DNA form, the CDR3 reads TGCGCCAGCAGCGATCAACTAGCGGGTACCTACGAGCAGTACTTC. It yields the protein CASSDQLAGTYEQYF.

The V gene is TRBV27, the J gene TRBJ2-1; possible D gene TRBD1, 6 bases. This CDR3 is 15 amino acids long. V lost 3 bases to trimming and J lost 2 bases, with 11 bases between them. CDR1 MNHEY and CDR2 SMNVEV come from the germline V gene (reference sequence). CDR3 in DNA: TGTGCCAGCAGTTTGGCGGACAGAGCCTACAATGAGCAGTTCTTC. Translation gives CASSLADRAYNEQFF.

This chain joins TRBV2 and TRBJ1-2; D may be TRBD1 (5 bases). This CDR3 has 14 residues. Deletions cut 2 bases from V and 8 bases from J, with 15 bases between. Germline-derived CDR1 and CDR2 are SNHLY and FYNNEI. CDR3: CASSEPVGDMGYTF. CDR3 sequence (DNA): TGTGCCAGCAGTGAACCTGTAGGGGATATGGGCTACACCTTC. The full variable domain, completed using reference TRBV2 and TRBJ1-2, is EPEVTQTPSHQVTQMGQEVILRCVPISNHLYFYWYRQILGQKVEFLVSFYNNEISEKSEIFDDQFSVERPDGSNFTLKIRSTKLEDSAMYFCASSEPVGDMGYTFGSGTRLTVV.

With respect to this clone: At one of its ends the junction is not consistent with the germline gene, which may arise from a read error. The chain combines TRBV6-5 with TRBJ2-1; D call uncertain. The germline gives CDR1 MNHEY, CDR2 SVGAGI. The CDR3 is made up of 12 amino acids. The CDR3 here is CAAGHSHNEQFF. CDR3 nucleotide sequence: TGTGCCGCAGGCCACTCCCACAATGAGCAGTTCTTC.

The genes are TRBV7-9 and TRBJ2-7; D is unresolved. With 5 bases removed from V and 4 bases from J, the gap between germline ends came to 18 bases. Germline V gene data show CDR1 as SEHNR and CDR2 as FQNEAQ (reference sequence). This CDR3 is 15 amino acids long. The CDR3 sequence: CASSRTERSRYEQYF. Written as DNA, the CDR3 is TGTGCCAGCAGCCGTACTGAGCGATCTCGGTACGAGCAGTACTTC.

The chain uses TRBV9 and TRBJ2-7, with D possibly being TRBD1 or TRBD2 (6 bases each). Between the trimmed V and J ends, which lost 0 bases and 0 bases, there was a span of 16 bases. The length of the CDR3 is 17 residues. Germline V lookup: CDR1 SGDLS, CDR2 YYNGEE. CDR3 nucleotide sequence: TGTGCCAGCAGCGTAGATTCGGGGGCGCCAAGCTCCTACGAGCAGTACTTC. Amino acids: CASSVDSGAPSSYEQYF. Variable domain in full (rest from reference TRBV9 and TRBJ2-7): DSGVTQTPKHLITATGQRVTLRCSPRSGDLSVYWYQQSLDQGLQFLIQYYNGEERAKGNILERFSAQQFPDLHSELNLSSLELGDSALYFCASSVDSGAPSSYEQYFGPGTRLTVT.

The rearrangement links TRBV4-3 to TRBJ2-2, with 9 bases matching TRBD2. CDR1 is LGHNA, CDR2 YSLEER, per germline. This CDR3 is built from 15 residues. V lost 8 bases to trimming and J lost 1 base; unmatched junction nucleotides: 5. CDR3 DNA: TGCGCCAGCCGCGTGCGGGAGGGGAACACCGGGGAGCTGTTTTTT. It specifies CASRVREGNTGELFF.

This sequence joins TRBV5-6 and TRBJ1-5, with D possibly matching TRBD1 (6 bases). V was cut by 6 bases and J by 5 bases, with 18 bases left in between. Germline V CDR1 and CDR2: SGHDT, YYEEEE. The length of the CDR3 is 15 residues. CDR3 coding DNA: TGTGCCAGCACCCAAGGTGGGGGCAGGGATCAGCCCCAGCATTTT. It translates to CASTQGGGRDQPQHF.

The rearrangement links TRBV6-5 to TRBJ2-7; TRBD2 aligns across 11 bases. Trimming took 6 bases from V and 4 from J; bases not matched to a gene: 8. The CDR3 length is 15 residues. Germline V gene sequence: CDR1 MNHEY, CDR2 SVGAGI. The DNA for the CDR3 is TGTGCCAGCAGCAGACTAGCGGGACCCGTTTACGAGCAGTACTTC. As protein: CASSRLAGPVYEQYF.

The chain recombines TRBV4-1 with TRBJ2-7; either TRBD1 or TRBD2 may supply D (5 bases each). Germline values: CDR1 MGHRA, CDR2 YSYEKL. Trimming pared 1 base from V and 3 bases from J, leaving 13 bases between. This CDR3 is 15 amino acids long. Here the CDR3 DNA reads TGCGCCAGCAGCCAAGGCCCGGGAAGGGGCTACGAGCAGTACTTC. It encodes CASSQGPGRGYEQYF.

The gene calls are TRBV5-8 and TRBJ2-7; TRBD2 matches at 8 bases. This CDR3 is built from 14 residues. Germline V gene data show CDR1 as SGHTS and CDR2 as YDEGEE. V shed 4 bases, J shed 2 bases, and the junction held 5 bases outside the gene matches. For the CDR3, the DNA is TGTGCCAGCAGCGGCGGGGGGATCGCCTACGAGCAGTACTTC. Translated, it gives CASSGGGIAYEQYF.

The chain links TRBV19 to TRBJ2-1; a possible D gene is TRBD2 (5 bases). This CDR3 has 13 amino acids. V lost 3 bases to trimming and J lost 9 bases, with 12 bases between them. In germline, CDR1 is LNHDA, CDR2 SQIVND (reference sequence). The CDR3 region is CASSMGREGEQFF. The CDR3 region has the DNA TGTGCCAGTAGTATGGGTCGAGAGGGTGAGCAGTTCTTC.

The V call is TRBV6-5, the J call TRBJ2-7, with D tentatively TRBD2 (6 bases). The CDR3 runs to 13 residues. The V and J ends lost 2 bases and 4 bases respectively, with 9 bases between them. CDR1 and CDR2 from the germline V gene are MNHEY and SVGAGI. In DNA, the CDR3 is TGTGCCAGCAGTTACGGGGGGAGGTACGAGCAGTACTTC. It encodes CASSYGGRYEQYF.

The chain carries TRBV19 and TRBJ1-2; D not resolved. The CDR3 loop spans 15 amino acids. V was pared by 0 bases and J by 4 bases, with 12 bases between. The germline gives CDR1 LNHDA, CDR2 SQIVND (reference sequence). Here the CDR3 reads CASSIDWNRAYGYTF. In DNA, the CDR3 is TGTGCCAGTAGTATAGATTGGAACAGAGCCTATGGCTACACCTTC. Together with reference TRBV19 and TRBJ1-2, the CDR3 gives the full variable domain: DGGITQSPKYLFRKEGQNVTLSCEQNLNHDAMYWYRQDPGQGLRLIYYSQIVNDFQKGDIAEGYSVSREKKESFPLTVTSAQKNPTAFYLCASSIDWNRAYGYTFGSGTRLTVV.